The rows below give T cell receptor beta chains drawn from one sample of a study of CD4+ T cells in melanoma. Data came from immunoSEQ multiplex PCR; TCRdb stores just in-frame clones and leaves some out. The sample comprises about 140,000 clones, about nine tenths of which are singletons, and approximately 1.5% rests with the top ten. The source is a human donor with melanoma. Both conserved end residues are part of each CDR3. A D gene is named only where the DNA matches it firmly. The listing skips clone size in some rows; elsewhere it reads once, few, many or a size class.

D,V,length,J,size,DNA,CDR3
-,TRBV2,12,TRBJ1-2,-,TGTGCCAGCAGGGCCTATGGCGGGGGCTACACCTTC,CASRAYGGGYTF
TRBD2,TRBV7-2,16,TRBJ2-5,-,TGTGCCAGCAGCTTAGGGGGGAGCGGGGGACAAGAGACCCAGTACTTC,CASSLGGSGGQETQYF
TRBD2,TRBV18,13,TRBJ2-7,-,TGTGCCAGCTCTCAGGCGGGGGGCTACGAGCAGTACTTC,CASSQAGGYEQYF
-,TRBV5-1,14,TRBJ1-1,-,TGCGCCAGCAGCTTGGAAGGGGGGAACACTGAAGCTTTCTTT,CASSLEGGNTEAFF
TRBD1,TRBV6-1,14,TRBJ1-5,-,TGTGCCAGCAGTGTCAGGGGGCGCGTTCAGCCCCAGCATTTT,CASSVRGRVQPQHF
TRBD2,TRBV7-3,15,TRBJ2-5,-,TGTGCCAGCAGCTTAATGGGACTAGAGGGCGAGACCCAGTACTTC,CASSLMGLEGETQYF
-,TRBV30,15,TRBJ1-3,once,TGTGCCTGGGGCGGGGGGGAAGGGTTTGGAAACACCATATATTTT,CAWGGGEGFGNTIYF
-,TRBV13,15,TRBJ2-6,once,TGTGCCAGCAGCTCGGGACTCTCTGGGGCCAACGTCCTGACTTTC,CASSSGLSGANVLTF
-,TRBV7-9,14,TRBJ1-5,-,TGTGCCAGCAGCTTAGAAGGGATGGATCAGCCCCAGCATTTT,CASSLEGMDQPQHF
-,TRBV30,14,TRBJ1-2,-,TGTGCCTGGAGTAGAGCTGAGGAATCCTATGGCTACACCTTC,CAWSRAEESYGYTF
-,TRBV5-4,13,TRBJ2-5,-,TGTGCCAGCAGCTTCCGGGGGCGAAAGACCCAGTACTTC,CASSFRGRKTQYF
-,TRBV6-6,14,TRBJ2-5,-,TGTGCCAGCAGGCAAGAGCTTGGGGGAGAGACCCAGTACTTC,CASRQELGGETQYF
TRBD1,TRBV6-5,12,TRBJ1-3,-,TGTGCCACCGGGACAGGGGGAAACACCATATATTTT,CATGTGGNTIYF
-,TRBV6-1,15,TRBJ2-7,-,TGTGCCAGCCGGGTTCGGGGTTCTGCCCGATACGAGCAGTACTTC,CASRVRGSARYEQYF
TRBD2,TRBV11-2,17,TRBJ2-1,-,TGTGCCAGCAGCCAAGAGGCGGGACTAGATCCCTACAATGAGCAGTTCTTC,CASSQEAGLDPYNEQFF
TRBD2,TRBV6-4,15,TRBJ2-5,-,TGTGCCAGCAGTGACGCGGGGGGGCACCAAGAGACCCAGTACTTC,CASSDAGGHQETQYF
-,TRBV7-2,16,TRBJ2-3,-,TGTGCCAGCAGCTTAGCGAAGGGCCAGCGAGCAGATACGCAGTATTTT,CASSLAKGQRADTQYF
TRBD2,TRBV7-9,18,TRBJ2-2,-,TGTGCCAGCAGCTTGCCTTATCAGGGAGGGGACAACACCGGGGAGCTGTTTTTT,CASSLPYQGGDNTGELFF
TRBD1,TRBV6-1,14,TRBJ2-7,-,TGTGCCAGCAGTGAGACAGGGCGAATCTACGAGCAGTACTTC,CASSETGRIYEQYF
-,TRBV2,14,TRBJ2-7,-,TGTGCCAGCAGTGACGACTGGAGCTCCTACGAGCAGTACTTC,CASSDDWSSYEQYF
TRBD2,TRBV29-1,15,TRBJ2-3,-,TGCAGCGTTGAAAGGCTAGCGGGGGGCACAGATACGCAGTATTTT,CSVERLAGGTDTQYF